These T cell receptor beta chains were read from a single sample in a study of T cell responses to AZD1222 COVID-19 vaccine. TCRdb keeps only in-frame clones here, not all; method: immunoSEQ multiplex PCR. The data contain 97,000 or so clones, 70% to 90% of them seen just once; the ten biggest clones take up 4.5% to 6%. Sequences were derived from peripheral blood, sampled on day 0 of AZD1222 vaccination. These receptors came from an adult in good health. Both conserved end residues are part of each CDR3.

v_gene,CDR3aa
TRBV7-3,CASSQGRVETTEAFF
TRBV18,CASSPLGDSTQYF
TRBV7-9,CASSLRGGREYAHNEQFF
TRBV27,CASSSRTGLYSNQPQHF
TRBV29-1,CSVATWVNTEAFF
TRBV27,CASSFPADTQYF
TRBV3-1/TRBV3-2,CASSQGTGVYQPQHF
TRBV2,CASSEPTGVGAKNIQYF
TRBV19,CASMTDQQPQHF
TRBV6-2/TRBV6-3,CASSLAGGRYEQFF
TRBV14,CASSPRQGGYGGQYF
TRBV6-4,CASSDSSGQYEQFF
TRBV11-1,CASSPVTGGNTEAFF
TRBV6-2/TRBV6-3,CASSYSAGVNEQFF
TRBV28,CASTGGRWEEQFF
TRBV7-9,CASSLVREQFF
TRBV27,CASSSNGGAAGTGELFF
TRBV5-5,CASSSGTGFYGYTF
TRBV9,CASTSGPGGEQFF
TRBV2,CASSLGQGGYTF
TRBV27,CASSLLGTSGSLYEQYF
TRBV3-1/TRBV3-2,CASSQGQRSYEQYF
TRBV15,CATSRDTWGGEQFF
TRBV14,CASSPNAGGKNIQYF
TRBV6-5,CASSDGYNEQFF
TRBV6-5,CASGGELNTEAFF
TRBV4-3,CASSQDTRSQPQHF
TRBV5-1,CASSLGSSYEQYF
TRBV11-1,CASSKITGELFF
TRBV27,CASSLGDLGPRIAPLHF
TRBV6-5,CASSPFGSPLHF
TRBV5-8,CASSLVVLVGEQYF
TRBV5-4,CASTRQGIGELFF
TRBV18,CASSLRDSGTYGYTF
TRBV21-1,CASSARGQQDGYTF